This T cell receptor beta chain was observed in a study of PD-1 blockade in mismatch repair-deficient tumors. Turning to the study itself: All were previously treated, progressing patients with around eleven mismatch repair-deficient cancer types.

Concerning this clone: Its antigen remains unidentified.

Data came from immunoSEQ multiplex PCR; TCRdb stores just in-frame clones and leaves some out. The data hold over 30,000 clones, with around 80% observed a single time. General observations from the study: Tumor-resident clones, often undetectable pretreatment in blood, expanded then contracted after pembrolizumab.

In germline, CDR1 is MNHEY, CDR2 SMNVEV (reference sequence). The ends lost 6 bases at V and 4 bases at J; junction bases unmatched: 5. The CDR3 is 15 amino acids. The origin of this receptor is an adult with mismatch repair-deficient cancer. V gene TRBV27 combines with J gene TRBJ1-4; 10 bases agree with TRBD1. The specimen was PBMCs, collected around 6 weeks after starting pembrolizumab. The CDR3 nucleotides are TGTGCCAGCAGCCGTAGGGACAGGGGTAATGAAAAACTGTTTTTT. It is translated as CASSRRDRGNEKLFF.